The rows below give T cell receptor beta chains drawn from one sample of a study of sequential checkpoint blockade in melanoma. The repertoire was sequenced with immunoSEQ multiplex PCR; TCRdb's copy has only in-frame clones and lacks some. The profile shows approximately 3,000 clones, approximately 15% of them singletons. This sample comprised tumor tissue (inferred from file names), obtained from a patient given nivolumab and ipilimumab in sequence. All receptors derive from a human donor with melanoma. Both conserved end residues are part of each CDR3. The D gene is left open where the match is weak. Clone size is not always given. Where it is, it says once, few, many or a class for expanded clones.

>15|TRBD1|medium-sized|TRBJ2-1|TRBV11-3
TGTGCCAGCAGCCACTCGACAGGGAATTCAAATGAGCAGTTCTTC
CASSHSTGNSNEQFF
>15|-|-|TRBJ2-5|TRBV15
TGTGCCACCAGCAGAGATCTGGGGCAACAAGAGACCCAGTACTTC
CATSRDLGQQETQYF
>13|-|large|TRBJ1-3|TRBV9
TGTGCCAGCAGCGTAGCGGGGAAAGACACCATATATTTT
CASSVAGKDTIYF
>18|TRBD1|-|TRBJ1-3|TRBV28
TGTGCCAGCAGTCTACCCCAACCGGGACAGGGAAACGGGGACACCATATATTTT
CASSLPQPGQGNGDTIYF
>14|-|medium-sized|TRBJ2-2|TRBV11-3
TGTGCCAGCAGTCGGGCCGGGACGGGCGGGGAGCTGTTTTTT
CASSRAGTGGELFF
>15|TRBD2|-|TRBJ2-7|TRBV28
TGTGCCAGCAGAGAATTTGGGACTAGCGGGAGCGAGCAGTACTTC
CASREFGTSGSEQYF
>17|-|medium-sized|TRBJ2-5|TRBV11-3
TGTGCCAGCAGCCCACCCGAGGGAGGGGGCGTTCAAGAGACCCAGTACTTC
CASSPPEGGGVQETQYF
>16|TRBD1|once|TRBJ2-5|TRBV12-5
TGTGCTAGTGGTTTGGGGACAGGCGCCGTCCAAGAGACCCAGTACTTC
CASGLGTGAVQETQYF
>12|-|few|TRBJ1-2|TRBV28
TGTGCCAGCACTCCTGACAGCTATGGCTACACCTTC
CASTPDSYGYTF
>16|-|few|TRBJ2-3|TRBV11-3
TGTGCCAGCAGAAACGGACGGGACCCACCCTCGCCGACGCAGTATTTT
CASRNGRDPPSPTQYF
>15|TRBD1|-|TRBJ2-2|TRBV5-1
TGCGCCAGCAGCCCGGGGGACAGGGCTTCCGGGGAGCTGTTTTTT
CASSPGDRASGELFF
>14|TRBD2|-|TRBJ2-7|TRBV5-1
TGCGCCAGCAGCCCCAGCGGGGGGGGTTACGAGCAGTACTTC
CASSPSGGGYEQYF
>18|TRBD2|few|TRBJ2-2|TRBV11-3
TGTGCCAGCAGCTCATACCCGATAGGGAGGGGGAACACCGGGGAGCTGTTTTTT
CASSSYPIGRGNTGELFF
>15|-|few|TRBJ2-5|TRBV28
TGTGCCAGCAGCGTCAGGGGGGCCGGTCAAGAGACCCAGTACTTC
CASSVRGAGQETQYF
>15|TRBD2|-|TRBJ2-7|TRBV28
TGTGCCAGCAGGGGAATCGGTCTAGCGGGCTACGAGCAGTACTTC
CASRGIGLAGYEQYF
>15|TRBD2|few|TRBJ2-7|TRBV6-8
TGTGCCAGCAGCGATTCTAGCGGGAGGGGTTACGAGCAGTACTTC
CASSDSSGRGYEQYF
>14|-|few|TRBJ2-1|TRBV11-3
TGTGCCAGCAGCCCGGAACTTGGGGATAATGAGCAGTTCTTC
CASSPELGDNEQFF
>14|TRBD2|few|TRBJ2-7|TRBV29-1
TGCAGCGTTGAGGAGCGGGGCTACTCCTACGAGCAGTACTTC
CSVEERGYSYEQYF
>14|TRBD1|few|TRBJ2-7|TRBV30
TGTGCCTGGAGTACAGGGGCTCCTACCTACGAGCAGTACTTC
CAWSTGAPTYEQYF
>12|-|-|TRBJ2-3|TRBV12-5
TGTGCCAGCGGGTCGTACACAGATACGCAGTATTTT
CASGSYTDTQYF
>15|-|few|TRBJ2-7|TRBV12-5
TGTGCTAGTGGTGTTGGGGGACACGGTGTGGACGAGCAGTACTTC
CASGVGGHGVDEQYF
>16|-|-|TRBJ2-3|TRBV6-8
TGTGCCAGCAGTTACGGGCCAGCCACTAGCACAGATACGCAGTATTTT
CASSYGPATSTDTQYF
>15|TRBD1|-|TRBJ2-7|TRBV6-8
TGTGCCATCAGGCCTGACAGGGGGCCCTCCTACGAGCAGTACTTC
CAIRPDRGPSYEQYF
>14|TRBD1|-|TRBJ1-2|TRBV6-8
TGTGCCAGCAGTTACGACAGGGGCCTCTATGGCTACACCTTC
CASSYDRGLYGYTF
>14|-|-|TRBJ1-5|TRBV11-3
TGTGCCAGCAGCTCTAGCCCTAGCAATCAGCCCCAGCATTTT
CASSSSPSNQPQHF
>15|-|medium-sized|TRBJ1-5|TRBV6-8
TGTGCCAGCAGTGGAAGAGTAGATAGCAATCAGCCCCAGCATTTT
CASSGRVDSNQPQHF
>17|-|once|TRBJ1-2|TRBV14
TGTGCCAGCAGCCAGACTCGGGGAGGGGGAGCTAACTATGGCTACACCTTC
CASSQTRGGGANYGYTF
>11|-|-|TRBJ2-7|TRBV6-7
TGTGCCAGCAGTGATTACTACGAGCAGTACTTC
CASSDYYEQYF
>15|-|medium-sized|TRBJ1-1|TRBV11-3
TGTGCCAGCAGCTTGGTCGCTCCAGGGAACACTGAAGCTTTCTTT
CASSLVAPGNTEAFF
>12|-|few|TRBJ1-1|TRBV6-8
TGTGCCAGCAGTTACTTGGGCAGTGAAGCTTTCTTT
CASSYLGSEAFF
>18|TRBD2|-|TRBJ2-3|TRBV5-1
TGCGCCAGCAGCGCCGGGACTACAACCCTAGGTAGCACAGATACGCAGTATTTT
CASSAGTTTLGSTDTQYF
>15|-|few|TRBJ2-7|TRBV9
TGTGCCAGCAGCCCAGGGCCTGGGCAGACCTACGAGCAGTACTTC
CASSPGPGQTYEQYF
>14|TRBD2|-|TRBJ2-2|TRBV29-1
TGCAGCGTTGGAAAGATAGCGGGGCACGGGGAGCTGTTTTTT
CSVGKIAGHGELFF
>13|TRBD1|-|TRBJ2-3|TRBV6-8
TGTGCCAGCGGGGCAGGGGGCAAAGATACGCAGTATTTT
CASGAGGKDTQYF
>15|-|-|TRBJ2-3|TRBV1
TGCACCAGCAGCACGCGGACTAGCTACACAGATACGCAGTATTTT
CTSSTRTSYTDTQYF
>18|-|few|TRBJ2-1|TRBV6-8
TGTGCCAGCAGTGAGGGGGCTGTACAGGAGGGGTCCTACAATGAGCAGTTCTTC
CASSEGAVQEGSYNEQFF
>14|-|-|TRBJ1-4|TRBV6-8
TGTGCCATCACTGACCCTCGACTTCAAGGAAAACTGTTTTTT
CAITDPRLQGKLFF
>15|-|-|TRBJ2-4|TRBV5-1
TGCGCCAGCAGCTACCTCGCGGGGGCGGAAAACATTCAGTACTTC
CASSYLAGAENIQYF
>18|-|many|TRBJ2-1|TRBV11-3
TGTGCCAGCAGCTCTGGACAGGGACGAGCGGGAGGCCGGGGTGAGCAGTTCTTC
CASSSGQGRAGGRGEQFF
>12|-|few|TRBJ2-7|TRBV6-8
TGTGCCAGCAGCCGAGAAGCGGGCGAGCAGTACTTC
CASSREAGEQYF
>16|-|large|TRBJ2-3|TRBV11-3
TGTGCCAGCAGCTTGTCCGGCCGTGTAAAAGGGGATACGCAGTATTTT
CASSLSGRVKGDTQYF
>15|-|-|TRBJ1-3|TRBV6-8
TGTGCCACCGAGACACCAGGGGTTTCAGGAAACACCATATATTTT
CATETPGVSGNTIYF
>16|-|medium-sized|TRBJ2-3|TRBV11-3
TGTGCCAGCAGCTTAAGTAGCGACGATTCGGAAGATACGCAGTATTTT
CASSLSSDDSEDTQYF
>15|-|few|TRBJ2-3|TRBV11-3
TGTGCCAGCAGCTACCCCGAACTAGTAGCAGATACGCAGTATTTT
CASSYPELVADTQYF
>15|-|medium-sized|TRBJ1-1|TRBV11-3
TGTGCCAGCAGCTTAGATAACGCCTGGAACACTGAAGCTTTCTTT
CASSLDNAWNTEAFF
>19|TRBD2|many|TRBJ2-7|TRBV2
TGTGCCAGCAGCCTATCGAGCGGGGGGGAAACCATACCACCCTACGAGCAGTACTTC
CASSLSSGGETIPPYEQYF
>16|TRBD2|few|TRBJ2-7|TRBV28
TGTGCCAGCACCCCTCCTGGGCTAGCGGAGTCCTACGAGCAGTACTTC
CASTPPGLAESYEQYF
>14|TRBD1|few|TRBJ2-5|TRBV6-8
TGTGCCAGCAGTTGGAGACAGGGGCAAGAGACCCAGTACTTC
CASSWRQGQETQYF
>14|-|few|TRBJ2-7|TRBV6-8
TGTGCCAGCAGTTACTCGGAAGGGTCCTACGAGCAGTACTTC
CASSYSEGSYEQYF
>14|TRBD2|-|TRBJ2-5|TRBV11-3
TGTGCCAGCAGCTTACTGGGGGGGGAAGAGACCCAGTACTTC
CASSLLGGEETQYF